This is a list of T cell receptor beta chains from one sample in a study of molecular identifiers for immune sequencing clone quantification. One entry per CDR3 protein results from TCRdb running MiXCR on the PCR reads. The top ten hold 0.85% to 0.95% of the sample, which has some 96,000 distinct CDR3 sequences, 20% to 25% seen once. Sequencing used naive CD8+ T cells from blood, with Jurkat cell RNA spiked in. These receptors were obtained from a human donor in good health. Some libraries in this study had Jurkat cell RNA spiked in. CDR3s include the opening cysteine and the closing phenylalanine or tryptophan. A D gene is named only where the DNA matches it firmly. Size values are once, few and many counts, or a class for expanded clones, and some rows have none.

CDR3nt: TGTGCCAGCAGCAGAGGGGTGACTAGCACAGATACGCAGTATTTT
CDR3aa: CASSRGVTSTDTQYF
j_gene: TRBJ2-3
v_gene: TRBV5-4
abundance: many
d_gene: .

CDR3nt: TGTGCCAGCAGTTTAAGTTTCCCCGGGGCCTACGCGCAGTACTTC
CDR3aa: CASSLSFPGAYAQYF
j_gene: TRBJ2-7
v_gene: TRBV27
abundance: .
d_gene: .

CDR3nt: TGTGCCAGCAGCTTAGTTCCGGGACAGGGGACTCGACTGTACAATGAGCAGTTCTTC
CDR3aa: CASSLVPGQGTRLYNEQFF
j_gene: TRBJ2-1
v_gene: TRBV11-2
abundance: few
d_gene: TRBD1

CDR3nt: TGTACCAGCAGCCAAGACAGAAGAAACTATGGCTACACCTTC
CDR3aa: CTSSQDRRNYGYTF
j_gene: TRBJ1-2
v_gene: TRBV13
abundance: .
d_gene: .

CDR3nt: TGTGCCAGTAGGCCGGGCAACACCGGGGAGCTGTTTTTT
CDR3aa: CASRPGNTGELFF
j_gene: TRBJ2-2
v_gene: TRBV19
abundance: many
d_gene: .

CDR3nt: TGCAGTGCTACTGGACCCATGTACAATGAGCAGTTCTTC
CDR3aa: CSATGPMYNEQFF
j_gene: TRBJ2-1
v_gene: TRBV20-1
abundance: many
d_gene: .

CDR3nt: TGTGCCAGCAGCCCCAGGGACGGGGGCTCCTACGAGCAGTACTTC
CDR3aa: CASSPRDGGSYEQYF
j_gene: TRBJ2-7
v_gene: TRBV4-2
abundance: many
d_gene: .

CDR3nt: TGTGCCAGCAGCTCCCGTATCCGAGCGGGGGGGCTCGATATCCCAGATACGCAGTATTTT
CDR3aa: CASSSRIRAGGLDIPDTQYF
j_gene: TRBJ2-3
v_gene: TRBV7-9
abundance: many
d_gene: TRBD2

CDR3nt: TGTGCCAGCAGCCTAGCGGGAGGTGGGAACACCGGGGAGCTGTTTTTT
CDR3aa: CASSLAGGGNTGELFF
j_gene: TRBJ2-2
v_gene: TRBV4-2
abundance: few
d_gene: TRBD2

CDR3nt: TGTGCCAGCAGCTTGGCTGGAGATACGCAGTATTTT
CDR3aa: CASSLAGDTQYF
j_gene: TRBJ2-3
v_gene: TRBV5-6
abundance: many
d_gene: .

CDR3nt: TGTGCCACCAGTGATTTGGGCACCGGGGAGCTGTTTTTT
CDR3aa: CATSDLGTGELFF
j_gene: TRBJ2-2
v_gene: TRBV24-1
abundance: many
d_gene: .

CDR3nt: TGTGCCAGCAGCGACCCCCGGGATTCTACTAACTATGGCTACACCTTC
CDR3aa: CASSDPRDSTNYGYTF
j_gene: TRBJ1-2
v_gene: TRBV9
abundance: few
d_gene: .

CDR3nt: TGTGCCAGCAGCGCGCTTGGACAAATGTACACTGAAGCTTTCTTT
CDR3aa: CASSALGQMYTEAFF
j_gene: TRBJ1-1
v_gene: TRBV9
abundance: .
d_gene: .

CDR3nt: TGTGCCAGCAGCGCCGGGACAGGGCCCTACGAGCAGTACTTC
CDR3aa: CASSAGTGPYEQYF
j_gene: TRBJ2-7
v_gene: TRBV9
abundance: many
d_gene: TRBD1

CDR3nt: TGCGCCAGCCGTCAGTCCCGGGACTTCGATGAGCAGTTCTTC
CDR3aa: CASRQSRDFDEQFF
j_gene: TRBJ2-1
v_gene: TRBV4-1
abundance: many
d_gene: .

CDR3nt: TGCAGTGCTAGAGACAGGGGGTTCTCAAATCAGCCCCAGCATTTT
CDR3aa: CSARDRGFSNQPQHF
j_gene: TRBJ1-5
v_gene: TRBV20-1
abundance: few
d_gene: TRBD1

CDR3nt: TGTGCCAGCAGCGGAACCGGACAGGGGTTCTCCTACGAGCAGTACTTC
CDR3aa: CASSGTGQGFSYEQYF
j_gene: TRBJ2-7
v_gene: TRBV5-6
abundance: many
d_gene: TRBD1

CDR3nt: TGCGCCAGCAGCCAAGATCCTGGGGGGCTTCAGCCCCAGCATTTT
CDR3aa: CASSQDPGGLQPQHF
j_gene: TRBJ1-5
v_gene: TRBV4-1
abundance: many
d_gene: .

CDR3nt: TGTGCCAGCAGCCTCGCGCGGCCTAGCACAGATACGCAGTATTTT
CDR3aa: CASSLARPSTDTQYF
j_gene: TRBJ2-3
v_gene: TRBV5-6
abundance: many
d_gene: .

CDR3nt: TGTGCCTGGAGTGGAGCATCCAGCAATCAGCCCCAGCATTTT
CDR3aa: CAWSGASSNQPQHF
j_gene: TRBJ1-5
v_gene: TRBV30
abundance: few
d_gene: .

CDR3nt: TGTGCCAGCAGCAAGGGACAGGGGGCGATGGAGACCCAGTACTTC
CDR3aa: CASSKGQGAMETQYF
j_gene: TRBJ2-5
v_gene: TRBV11-2
abundance: few
d_gene: TRBD1

CDR3nt: TGTGCCAGCAGCCCGGGGGATGGAGGGATGAACACTGAAGCTTTCTTT
CDR3aa: CASSPGDGGMNTEAFF
j_gene: TRBJ1-1
v_gene: TRBV7-2
abundance: many
d_gene: .

CDR3nt: TGTGCCACCAGTGATGGATTGACGGCAGAGCAGTTCTTC
CDR3aa: CATSDGLTAEQFF
j_gene: TRBJ2-1
v_gene: TRBV24-1
abundance: many
d_gene: .

CDR3nt: TGCAGTGCTAGAGCCTCCCGGGCCTACGAGCAGTACTTC
CDR3aa: CSARASRAYEQYF
j_gene: TRBJ2-7
v_gene: TRBV20-1
abundance: .
d_gene: .

CDR3nt: TGTGCCAGCAGCTTAACGACTAGCGGGGTTACAGATACGCAGTATTTT
CDR3aa: CASSLTTSGVTDTQYF
j_gene: TRBJ2-3
v_gene: TRBV7-2
abundance: many
d_gene: TRBD2

CDR3nt: TGTGCCAGCAGCCCGACAGGGTTCCACGAGCAGTACTTC
CDR3aa: CASSPTGFHEQYF
j_gene: TRBJ2-7
v_gene: TRBV7-2
abundance: many
d_gene: TRBD1

CDR3nt: TGTGCCAGCCCAAGGCCCGGGACAGGGTGCGAGACCCAGTACTTC
CDR3aa: CASPRPGTGCETQYF
j_gene: TRBJ2-5
v_gene: TRBV9
abundance: many
d_gene: TRBD1

CDR3nt: TGTGCCAGCAGTACGGGACTCTCCACCTACGAGCAGTACTTC
CDR3aa: CASSTGLSTYEQYF
j_gene: TRBJ2-7
v_gene: TRBV27
abundance: many
d_gene: .

CDR3nt: TGTGCCATCAGTGACGGGACTAGTTCTTATTACGAGCAGTACTTC
CDR3aa: CAISDGTSSYYEQYF
j_gene: TRBJ2-7
v_gene: TRBV10-3
abundance: few
d_gene: TRBD2

CDR3nt: TGTGCCAGCAGTTTATCTGGACAGGGCCGTTACGAGCAGTACTTC
CDR3aa: CASSLSGQGRYEQYF
j_gene: TRBJ2-7
v_gene: TRBV27
abundance: .
d_gene: TRBD1

CDR3nt: TGTGCCTGGAGTGTTAGGGGAATGAAGCCTACTAGCACAGATACGCAGTATTTT
CDR3aa: CAWSVRGMKPTSTDTQYF
j_gene: TRBJ2-3
v_gene: TRBV30
abundance: many
d_gene: .

CDR3nt: TGCAGTGCGAAACATAGCACAGATACGCAGTATTTT
CDR3aa: CSAKHSTDTQYF
j_gene: TRBJ2-3
v_gene: TRBV20-1
abundance: many
d_gene: .